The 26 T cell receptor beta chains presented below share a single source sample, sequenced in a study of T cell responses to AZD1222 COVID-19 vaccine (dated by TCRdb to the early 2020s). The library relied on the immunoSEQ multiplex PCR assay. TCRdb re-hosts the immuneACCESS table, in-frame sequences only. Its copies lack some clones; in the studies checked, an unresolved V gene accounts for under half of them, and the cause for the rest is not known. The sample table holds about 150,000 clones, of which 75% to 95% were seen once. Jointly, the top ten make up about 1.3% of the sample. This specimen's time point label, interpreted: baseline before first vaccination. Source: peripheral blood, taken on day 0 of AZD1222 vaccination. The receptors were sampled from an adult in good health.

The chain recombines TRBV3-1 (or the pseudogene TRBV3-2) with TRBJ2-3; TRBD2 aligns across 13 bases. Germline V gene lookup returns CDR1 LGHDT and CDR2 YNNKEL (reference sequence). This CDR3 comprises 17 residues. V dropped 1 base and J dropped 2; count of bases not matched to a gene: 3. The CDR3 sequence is CASSQGTSGGHTDTQYF. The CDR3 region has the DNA TGTGCCAGCAGCCAAGGGACTAGCGGGGGACACACAGATACGCAGTATTTT.

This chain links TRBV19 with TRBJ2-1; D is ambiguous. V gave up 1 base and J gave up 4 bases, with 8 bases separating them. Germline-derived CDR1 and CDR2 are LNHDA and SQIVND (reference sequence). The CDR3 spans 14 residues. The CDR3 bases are TGTGCCAGTAGTATAGGCTCTGGGTACAATGAGCAGTTCTTC. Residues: CASSIGSGYNEQFF.

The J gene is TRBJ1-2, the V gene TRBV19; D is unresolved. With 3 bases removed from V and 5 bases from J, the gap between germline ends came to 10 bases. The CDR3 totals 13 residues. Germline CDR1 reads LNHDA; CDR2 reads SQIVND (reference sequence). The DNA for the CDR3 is TGTGCCAGTAGTATCCAGATGAATTATGGCTACACCTTC. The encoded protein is CASSIQMNYGYTF.

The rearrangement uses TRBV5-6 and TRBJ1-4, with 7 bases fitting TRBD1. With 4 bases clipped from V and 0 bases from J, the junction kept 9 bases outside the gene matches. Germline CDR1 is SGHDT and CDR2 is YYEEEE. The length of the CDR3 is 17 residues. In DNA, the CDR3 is TGTGCCAGCAGCCCAATGGGACAGTTAGCAACTAATGAAAAACTGTTTTTT. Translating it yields CASSPMGQLATNEKLFF.

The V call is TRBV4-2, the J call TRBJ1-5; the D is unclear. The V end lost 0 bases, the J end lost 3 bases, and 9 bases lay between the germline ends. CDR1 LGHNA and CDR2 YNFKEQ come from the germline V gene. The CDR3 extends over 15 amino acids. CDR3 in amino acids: CASSQEAIPNQPQHF. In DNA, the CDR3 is TGTGCCAGCAGCCAAGAGGCAATCCCCAATCAGCCCCAGCATTTT.

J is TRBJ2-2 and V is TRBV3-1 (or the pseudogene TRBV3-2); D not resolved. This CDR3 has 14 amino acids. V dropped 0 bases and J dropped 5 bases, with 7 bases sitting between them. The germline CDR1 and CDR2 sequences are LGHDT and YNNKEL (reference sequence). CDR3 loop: CASSQDSRTGELFF. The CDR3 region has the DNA TGTGCCAGCAGCCAAGACTCCCGGACCGGGGAGCTGTTTTTT.

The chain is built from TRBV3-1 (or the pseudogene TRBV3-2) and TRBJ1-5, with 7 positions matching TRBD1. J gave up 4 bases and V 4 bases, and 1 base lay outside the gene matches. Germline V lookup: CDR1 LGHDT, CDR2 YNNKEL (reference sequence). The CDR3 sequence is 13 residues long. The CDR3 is CASSRGQNQPQHF. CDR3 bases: TGTGCCAGCAGCCGGGGACAGAATCAGCCCCAGCATTTT.

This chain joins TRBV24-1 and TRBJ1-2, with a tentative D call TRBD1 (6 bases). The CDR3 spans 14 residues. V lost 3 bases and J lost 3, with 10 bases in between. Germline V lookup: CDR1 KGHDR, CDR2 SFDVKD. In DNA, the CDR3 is TGTGCCACCAGTGATCGAAGACAGGACTATGGCTACACCTTC. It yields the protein CATSDRRQDYGYTF.

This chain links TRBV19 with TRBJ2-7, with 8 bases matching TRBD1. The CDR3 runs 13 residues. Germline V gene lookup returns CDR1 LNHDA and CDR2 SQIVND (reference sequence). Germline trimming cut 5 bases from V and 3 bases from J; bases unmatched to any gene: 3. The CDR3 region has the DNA TGTGCCAGTAGTTTCGGACAGGGCTACGAGCAGTACTTC. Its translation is CASSFGQGYEQYF.

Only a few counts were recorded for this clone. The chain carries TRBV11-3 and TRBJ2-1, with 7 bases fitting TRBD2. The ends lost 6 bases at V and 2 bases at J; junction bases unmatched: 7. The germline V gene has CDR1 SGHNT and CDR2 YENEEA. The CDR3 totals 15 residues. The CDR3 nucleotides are TGTGCCAGCAGTTATACTAGCGATCCCTACAATGAGCAGTTCTTC. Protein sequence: CASSYTSDPYNEQFF.

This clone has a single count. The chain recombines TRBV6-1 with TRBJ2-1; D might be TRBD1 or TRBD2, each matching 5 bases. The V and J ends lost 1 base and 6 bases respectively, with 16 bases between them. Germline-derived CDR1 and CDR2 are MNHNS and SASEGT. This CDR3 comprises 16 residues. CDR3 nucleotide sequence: TGTGCCAGCAGTGAAGAGGGGACCGCCTGGACCAATGAGCAGTTCTTC. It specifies CASSEEGTAWTNEQFF.

The chain's CDR3 is CASSVGPSKGIGEQYF. The CDR3 DNA follows: TGTGCCAGCAGCGTAGGTCCCAGTAAGGGGATAGGCGAGCAGTACTTC. The chain carries TRBV9 and TRBJ2-7, with TRBD1 as a possible D gene (5 bases). Between the trimmed V and J ends, which lost 0 bases and 6 bases, there was a span of 19 bases. Germline V gene lookup returns CDR1 SGDLS and CDR2 YYNGEE. The CDR3 has 16 amino acids. Complete variable domain (other parts from reference TRBV9 and TRBJ2-7): DSGVTQTPKHLITATGQRVTLRCSPRSGDLSVYWYQQSLDQGLQFLIQYYNGEERAKGNILERFSAQQFPDLHSELNLSSLELGDSALYFCASSVGPSKGIGEQYFGPGTRLTVT.

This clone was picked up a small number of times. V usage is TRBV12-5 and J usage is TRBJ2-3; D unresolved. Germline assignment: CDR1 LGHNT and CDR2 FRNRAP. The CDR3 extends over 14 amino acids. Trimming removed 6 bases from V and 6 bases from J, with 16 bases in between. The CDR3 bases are TGTGCTAGTGGCTCCTCCGCCTGGGGTGATACGCAGTATTTT. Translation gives CASGSSAWGDTQYF.

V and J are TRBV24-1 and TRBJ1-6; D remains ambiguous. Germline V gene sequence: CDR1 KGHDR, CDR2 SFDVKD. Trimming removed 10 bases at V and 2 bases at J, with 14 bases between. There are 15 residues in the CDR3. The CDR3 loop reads CATIFAITYNSPLHF. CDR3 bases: TGTGCCACTATATTTGCGATCACCTATAATTCACCCCTCCACTTT.

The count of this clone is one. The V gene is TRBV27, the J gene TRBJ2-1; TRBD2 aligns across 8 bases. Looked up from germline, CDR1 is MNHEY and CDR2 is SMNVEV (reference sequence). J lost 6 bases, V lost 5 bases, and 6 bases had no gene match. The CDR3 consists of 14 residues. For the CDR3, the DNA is TGTGCCAGCAGTCCCTTACTAGCGGCCAATGAGCAGTTCTTC. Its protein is CASSPLLAANEQFF.

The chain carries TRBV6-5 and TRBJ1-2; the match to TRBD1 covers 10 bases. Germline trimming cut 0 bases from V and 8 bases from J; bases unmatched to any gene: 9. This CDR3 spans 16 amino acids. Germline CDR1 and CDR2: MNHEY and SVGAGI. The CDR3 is CASSYSTGTGVLGYTF. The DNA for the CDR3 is TGTGCCAGCAGTTACTCGACGGGGACAGGGGTACTCGGCTACACCTTC.

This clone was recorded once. The CDR3 sequence is CASSPIAGGPNEQFF. CDR3 DNA: TGTGCCAGCAGTCCCATAGCGGGAGGGCCTAATGAGCAGTTCTTC. The gene calls are TRBV27 and TRBJ2-1; 11 bases map to TRBD2. The J segment lost 7 bases and the V segment lost 5 bases, leaving 7 bases of the junction unmatched. The CDR3 runs 15 residues. Germline CDR1 and CDR2: MNHEY and SMNVEV (reference sequence).

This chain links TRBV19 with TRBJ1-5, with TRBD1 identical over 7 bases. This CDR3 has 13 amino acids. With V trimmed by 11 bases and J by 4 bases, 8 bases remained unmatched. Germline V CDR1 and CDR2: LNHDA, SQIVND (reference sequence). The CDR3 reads CACQDRLNQPQHF. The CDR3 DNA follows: TGTGCCTGCCAGGACAGGCTGAATCAGCCCCAGCATTTT.

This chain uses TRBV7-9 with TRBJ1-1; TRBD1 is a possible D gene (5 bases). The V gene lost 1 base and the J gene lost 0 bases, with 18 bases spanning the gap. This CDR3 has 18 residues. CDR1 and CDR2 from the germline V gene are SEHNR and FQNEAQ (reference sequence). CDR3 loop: CASSLGGFGGGMNTEAFF. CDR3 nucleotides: TGTGCCAGCAGCTTAGGGGGTTTCGGGGGTGGCATGAACACTGAAGCTTTCTTT.

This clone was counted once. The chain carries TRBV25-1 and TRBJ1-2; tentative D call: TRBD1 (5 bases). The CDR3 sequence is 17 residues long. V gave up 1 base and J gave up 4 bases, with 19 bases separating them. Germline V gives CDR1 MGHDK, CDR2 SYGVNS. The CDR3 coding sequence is TGTGCCAGCAGTGAATTACTGGGGCCTGAGTATGTCTATGGCTACACCTTC. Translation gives CASSELLGPEYVYGYTF.

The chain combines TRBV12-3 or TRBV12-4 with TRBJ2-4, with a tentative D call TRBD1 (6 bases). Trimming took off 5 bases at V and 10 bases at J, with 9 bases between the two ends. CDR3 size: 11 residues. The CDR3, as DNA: TGTGCCAGCAGTCAGGGGTCTATTCAGTACTTC. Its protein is CASSQGSIQYF.

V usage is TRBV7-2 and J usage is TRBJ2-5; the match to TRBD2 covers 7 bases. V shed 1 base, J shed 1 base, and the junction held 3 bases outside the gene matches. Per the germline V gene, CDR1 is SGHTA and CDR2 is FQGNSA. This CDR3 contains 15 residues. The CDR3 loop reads CASSLGGGFQETQYF. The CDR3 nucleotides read TGTGCCAGCAGCTTAGGGGGGGGGTTCCAAGAGACCCAGTACTTC.

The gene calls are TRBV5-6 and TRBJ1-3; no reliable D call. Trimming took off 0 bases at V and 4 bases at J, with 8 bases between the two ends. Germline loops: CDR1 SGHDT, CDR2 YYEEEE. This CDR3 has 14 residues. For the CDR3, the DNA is TGTGCCAGCAGCTTGGGGAAAGCCGGAAACACCATATATTTT. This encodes CASSLGKAGNTIYF.

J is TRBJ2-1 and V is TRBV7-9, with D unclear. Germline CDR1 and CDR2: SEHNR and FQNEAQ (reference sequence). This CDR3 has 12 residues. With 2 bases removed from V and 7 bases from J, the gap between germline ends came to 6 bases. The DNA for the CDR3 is TGTGCCAGCAGCTTAAACGCAAATGAGCAGTTCTTC. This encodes CASSLNANEQFF.

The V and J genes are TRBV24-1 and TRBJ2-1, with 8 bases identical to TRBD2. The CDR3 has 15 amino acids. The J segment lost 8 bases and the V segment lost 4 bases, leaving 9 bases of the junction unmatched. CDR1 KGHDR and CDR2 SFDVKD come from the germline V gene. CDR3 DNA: TGTGCCACCAGTGAACAAGAAGGACTAGCCCATGAGCAGTTCTTC. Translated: CATSEQEGLAHEQFF.

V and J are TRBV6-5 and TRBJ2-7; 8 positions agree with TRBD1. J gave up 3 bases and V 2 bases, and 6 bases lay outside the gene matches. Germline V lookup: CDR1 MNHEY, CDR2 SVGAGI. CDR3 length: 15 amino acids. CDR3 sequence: CASSYPGQGVYEQYF. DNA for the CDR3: TGTGCCAGCAGTTACCCCGGACAGGGCGTCTACGAGCAGTACTTC.